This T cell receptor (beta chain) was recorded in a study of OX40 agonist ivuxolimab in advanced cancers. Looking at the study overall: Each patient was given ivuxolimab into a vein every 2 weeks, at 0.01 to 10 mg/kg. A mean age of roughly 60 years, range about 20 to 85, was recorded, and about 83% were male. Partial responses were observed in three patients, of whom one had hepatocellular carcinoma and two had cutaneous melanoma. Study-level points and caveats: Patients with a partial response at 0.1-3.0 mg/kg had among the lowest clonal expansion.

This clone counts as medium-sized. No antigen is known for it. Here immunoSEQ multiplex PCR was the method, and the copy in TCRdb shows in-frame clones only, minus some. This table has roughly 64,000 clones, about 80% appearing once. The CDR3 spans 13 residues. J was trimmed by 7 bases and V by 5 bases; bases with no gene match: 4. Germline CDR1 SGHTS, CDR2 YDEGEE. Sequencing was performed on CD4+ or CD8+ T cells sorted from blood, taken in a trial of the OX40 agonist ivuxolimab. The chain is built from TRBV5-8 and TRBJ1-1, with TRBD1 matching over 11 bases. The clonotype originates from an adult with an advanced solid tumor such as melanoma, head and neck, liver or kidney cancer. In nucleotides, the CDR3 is TGTGCCAGCAGTCCGGGACAGGGGGATGAAGCTTTCTTT. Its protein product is CASSPGQGDEAFF.